Below, one T cell receptor (beta chain) is given with its context. The target of this receptor is not known. No base-level quality is on record; no much larger clone is a single base apart. Based on the germline V gene, the CDR1 and CDR2 sequences are SGHRS and YFSETQ. The CDR3 runs 14 residues from the cysteine to the phenylalanine. The kept DNA is CDR3 alone, 42 bases in frame from the first base. At the junction V is shortened by 0 bases and J by 3 bases, with 7 bases in between. This entry belongs to a study of blood T cell repertoires in COVID-19 (dated by TCRdb to the early 2020s). Describing the broader study: Samples from collaborators originated in the United States, Italy and Spain and spanned both the acute and convalescent phases of COVID-19. Sample metadata almost always included a de-identified subject ID, COVID-19 status, age in years and sex. The material from the prospective study consisted of cDNA or gDNA derived from T cells, B-cell-depleted T cells, or PBMCs. Where HLA class I and class II types were available, the types were taken from metadata supplied by the sample provider, not from assay-based typing. The samples were drawn from the first 160 participants of the ongoing ImmuneRACE study and from 1,254 subjects provided by 6 global collaborators. The repertoires were released in a freely available public database intended as a resource for research on the immune response to SARS-CoV-2. The dataset comprised deeply sampled blood TCRbeta repertoires from subjects exposed to, actively infected with, or recovered from COVID-19.

TCRbeta CDR3 regions were amplified from genomic DNA using the immunoSEQ Assay, a bias-controlled multiplex PCR. The paper's data handling went like this. The number of nucleated cells in each sample was estimated from the amplification of reference gene primers within the assay. To quantify the absolute abundance of each unique TCRbeta CDR3 rearrangement, sequence reads were collapsed and filtered. For each sample, productive Simpson clonality was calculated as the square root of Simpson's diversity index over productive rearrangements. TCRdb's version of the immuneACCESS table is confined to in-frame rearrangements and falls short of the full clone set. An unresolved V gene accounts for under half of the shortfall where checked; the remainder is of unknown origin. V and J calls and clone size are copied from that table; D and trimming were computed from the DNA. The sample table records 300,000 to 400,000 clones; around 86% of these occur just once. The ten top clones hold under 6.5% of the sample.

In Seattle, one collaborating source enrolled patients while the infection was active and tracked those patients longitudinally over the course of disease. Each collaborating institution followed its own protocols to collect whole blood in K2EDTA tubes. For TCRbeta analysis, collaborators shipped samples as frozen whole blood, isolated PBMCs, or DNA extracted from either of those sample types. General conclusions and limits of the study: The amount of clinical and demographic metadata varied by source and participant and was provided uncurated.

The receptor's source is a woman between 50 and 59 years old with COVID-19, enrolled during active disease. This receptor chain uses TRBV5-1 and TRBJ2-1; there is no confident call for the D gene. The sample consisted of peripheral blood. The nucleotides are TGCGCCAGCAGCTTGGGTGCGGACTACAATGAGCAGTTCTTC. The translation is CASSLGADYNEQFF.